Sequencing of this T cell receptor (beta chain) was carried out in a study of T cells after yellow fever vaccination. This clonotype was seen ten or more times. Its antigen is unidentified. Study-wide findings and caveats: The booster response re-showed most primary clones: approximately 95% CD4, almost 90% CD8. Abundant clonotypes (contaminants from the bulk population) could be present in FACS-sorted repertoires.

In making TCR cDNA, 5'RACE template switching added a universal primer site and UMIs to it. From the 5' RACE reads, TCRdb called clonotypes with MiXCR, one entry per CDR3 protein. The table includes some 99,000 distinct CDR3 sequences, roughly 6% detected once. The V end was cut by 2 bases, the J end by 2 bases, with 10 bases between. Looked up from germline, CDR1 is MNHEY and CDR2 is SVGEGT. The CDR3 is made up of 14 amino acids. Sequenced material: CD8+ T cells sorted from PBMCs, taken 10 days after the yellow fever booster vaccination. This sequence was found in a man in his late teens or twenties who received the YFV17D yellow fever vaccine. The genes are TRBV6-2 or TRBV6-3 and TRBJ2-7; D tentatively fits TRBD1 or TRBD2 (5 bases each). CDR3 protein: CASSYGTTTYEQYV. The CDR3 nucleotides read TGTGCCAGCAGTTACGGGACGACTACCTACGAGCAGTACGTC.